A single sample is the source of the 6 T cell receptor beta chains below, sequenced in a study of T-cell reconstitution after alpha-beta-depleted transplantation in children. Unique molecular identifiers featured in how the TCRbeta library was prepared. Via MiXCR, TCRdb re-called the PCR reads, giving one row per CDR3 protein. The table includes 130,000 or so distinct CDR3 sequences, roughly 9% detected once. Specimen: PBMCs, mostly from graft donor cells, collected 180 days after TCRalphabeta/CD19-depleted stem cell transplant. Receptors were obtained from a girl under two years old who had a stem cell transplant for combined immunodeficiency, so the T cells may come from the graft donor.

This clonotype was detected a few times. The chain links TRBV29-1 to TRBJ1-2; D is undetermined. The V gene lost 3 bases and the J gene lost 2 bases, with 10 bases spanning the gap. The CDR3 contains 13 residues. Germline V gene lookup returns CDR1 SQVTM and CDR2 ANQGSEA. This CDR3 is CSVDPQTNYGYTF. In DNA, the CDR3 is TGCAGCGTTGACCCGCAGACCAACTATGGCTACACCTTC.

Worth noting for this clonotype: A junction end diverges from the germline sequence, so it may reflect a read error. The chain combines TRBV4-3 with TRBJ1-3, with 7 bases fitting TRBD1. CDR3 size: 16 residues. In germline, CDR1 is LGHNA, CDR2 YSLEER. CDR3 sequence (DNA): TGCGCCAGCAACCAAGATCTCCGGACAGGCGGAAACACCATATATTTT. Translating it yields CASNQDLRTGGNTIYF.

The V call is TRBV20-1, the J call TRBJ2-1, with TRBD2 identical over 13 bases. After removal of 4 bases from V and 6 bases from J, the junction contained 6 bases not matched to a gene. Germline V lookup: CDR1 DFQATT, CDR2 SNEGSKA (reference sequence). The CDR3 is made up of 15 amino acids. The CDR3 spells CSATLGLAGVNEQFF. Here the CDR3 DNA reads TGCAGTGCTACCCTTGGACTAGCGGGGGTCAATGAGCAGTTCTTC.

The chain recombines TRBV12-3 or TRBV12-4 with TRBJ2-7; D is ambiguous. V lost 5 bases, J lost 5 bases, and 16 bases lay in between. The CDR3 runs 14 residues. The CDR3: CASSPRAPRDEQYF. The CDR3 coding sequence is TGTGCCAGCAGTCCTAGGGCCCCCCGGGACGAGCAGTACTTC.

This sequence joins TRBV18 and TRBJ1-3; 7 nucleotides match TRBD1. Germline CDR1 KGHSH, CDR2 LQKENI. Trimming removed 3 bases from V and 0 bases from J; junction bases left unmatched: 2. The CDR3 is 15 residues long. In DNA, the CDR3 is TGTGCCAGCTCACCCGGGACAGTCTCTGGAAACACCATATATTTT. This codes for CASSPGTVSGNTIYF.

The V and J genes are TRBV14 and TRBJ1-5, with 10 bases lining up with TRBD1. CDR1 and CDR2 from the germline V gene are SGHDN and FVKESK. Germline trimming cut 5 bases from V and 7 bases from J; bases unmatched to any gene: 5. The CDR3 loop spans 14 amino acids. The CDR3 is CASSRDRGSQPQHF. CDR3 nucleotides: TGTGCCAGCAGCAGGGACAGGGGCTCCCAGCCCCAGCATTTT.